This T cell receptor beta chain derives from a study of shared clonotypes between healthy human individuals. All the donors were Caucasian adults who lived in Nashville, Tennessee. CDR1 is SEHNR, CDR2 FQNEAQ, per germline (reference sequence). Unmatched junction bases numbered 15, after V lost 5 bases and J lost 3 bases. The CDR3 sequence is 17 residues long. Data came from immunoSEQ multiplex PCR; TCRdb stores just in-frame clones and leaves some out. Of 1.5 million to 1.9 million clones listed, roughly 98% are singletons. The source of this sequence is a man under 40 in good health. The rearrangement uses TRBV7-9 and TRBJ2-5; 7 bases fit TRBD1. The sequenced sample consisted of naive CD4+ T cells sorted from blood. Subset here: CD45RA+ positively selected. CDR3 in amino acids: CASSRTSPIGQEETQYF. In nucleotides, the CDR3 is TGTGCCAGCAGCCGGACCAGCCCGATCGGACAGGAAGAGACCCAGTACTTC.